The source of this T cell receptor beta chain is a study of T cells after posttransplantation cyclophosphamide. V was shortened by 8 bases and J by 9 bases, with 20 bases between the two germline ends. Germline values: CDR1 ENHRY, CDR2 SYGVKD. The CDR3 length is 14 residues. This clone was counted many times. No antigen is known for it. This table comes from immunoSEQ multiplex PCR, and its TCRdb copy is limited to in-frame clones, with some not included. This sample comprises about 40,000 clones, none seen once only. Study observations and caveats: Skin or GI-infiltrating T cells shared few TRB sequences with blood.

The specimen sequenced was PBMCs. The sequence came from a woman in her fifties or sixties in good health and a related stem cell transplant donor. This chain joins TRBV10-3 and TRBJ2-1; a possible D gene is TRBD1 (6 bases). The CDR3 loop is CAIEGDIGGGEQFF. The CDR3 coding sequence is TGTGCCATCGAAGGGGACATTGGGGGTGGTGAGCAGTTCTTC.